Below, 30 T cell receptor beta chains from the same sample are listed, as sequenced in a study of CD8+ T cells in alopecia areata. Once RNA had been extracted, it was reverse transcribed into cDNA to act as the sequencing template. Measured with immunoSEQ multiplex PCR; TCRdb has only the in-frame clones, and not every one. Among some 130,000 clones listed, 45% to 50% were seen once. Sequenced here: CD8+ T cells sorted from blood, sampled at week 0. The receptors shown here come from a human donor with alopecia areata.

The CDR3 bases are TGTGCCAGCAGCCGTGAGAACTATGGCTACACCTTC. Translated, it gives CASSRENYGYTF. The rearrangement uses TRBV13 and TRBJ1-2, with D unresolved. This CDR3 contains 12 residues. Per germline, CDR1 PRHDT and CDR2 FYEKMQ (reference sequence). V lost 5 bases to trimming and J lost 2 bases, with 6 bases between them.

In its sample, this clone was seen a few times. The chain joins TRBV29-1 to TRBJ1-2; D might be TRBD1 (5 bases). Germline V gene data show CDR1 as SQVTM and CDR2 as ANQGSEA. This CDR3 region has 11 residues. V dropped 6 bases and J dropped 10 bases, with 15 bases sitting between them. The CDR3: CSVVPGLDYTF. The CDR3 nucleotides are TGCAGCGTCGTACCGGGACTCGACTACACCTTC.

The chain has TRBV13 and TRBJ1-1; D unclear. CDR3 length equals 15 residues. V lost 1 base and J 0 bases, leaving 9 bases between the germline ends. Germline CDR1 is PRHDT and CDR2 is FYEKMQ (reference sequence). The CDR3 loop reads CASSLESGVNTEAFF. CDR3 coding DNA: TGTGCCAGCAGCTTAGAGAGTGGGGTGAACACTGAAGCTTTCTTT.

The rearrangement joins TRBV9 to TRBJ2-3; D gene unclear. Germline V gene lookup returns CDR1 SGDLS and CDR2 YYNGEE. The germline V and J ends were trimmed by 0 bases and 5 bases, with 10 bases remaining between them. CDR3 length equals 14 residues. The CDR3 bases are TGTGCCAGCAGCGTAGGGGGTAGTGAAGATACGCAGTATTTT. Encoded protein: CASSVGGSEDTQYF.

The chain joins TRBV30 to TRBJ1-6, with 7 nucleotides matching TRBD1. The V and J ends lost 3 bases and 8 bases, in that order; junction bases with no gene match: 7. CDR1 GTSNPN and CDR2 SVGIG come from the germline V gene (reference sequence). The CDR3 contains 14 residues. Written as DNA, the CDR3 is TGTGCCTGGAGCGAGAGGGACAGCGATTCACCCCTCCACTTT. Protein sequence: CAWSERDSDSPLHF. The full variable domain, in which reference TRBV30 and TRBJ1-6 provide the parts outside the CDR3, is SQTIHQWPATLVQPVGSPLSLECTVEGTSNPNLYWYRQAAGRGLQLLFYSVGIGQISSEVPQNLSASRPQDRQFILSSKKLLLSDSGFYLCAWSERDSDSPLHFGNGTRLTVT.

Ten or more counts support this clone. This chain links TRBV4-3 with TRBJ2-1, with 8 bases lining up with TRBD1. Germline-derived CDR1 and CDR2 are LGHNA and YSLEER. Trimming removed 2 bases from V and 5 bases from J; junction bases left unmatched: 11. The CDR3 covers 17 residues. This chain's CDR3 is CASSQYPGTGLHNEQFF. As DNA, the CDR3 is TGCGCCAGCAGCCAATACCCCGGGACAGGTTTGCACAATGAGCAGTTCTTC.

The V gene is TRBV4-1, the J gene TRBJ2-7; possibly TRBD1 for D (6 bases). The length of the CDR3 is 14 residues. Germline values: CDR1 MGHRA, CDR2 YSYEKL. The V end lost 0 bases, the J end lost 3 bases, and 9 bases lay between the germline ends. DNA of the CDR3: TGCGCCAGCAGCCAAGAAAACAGGGACTACGAGCAGTACTTC. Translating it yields CASSQENRDYEQYF.

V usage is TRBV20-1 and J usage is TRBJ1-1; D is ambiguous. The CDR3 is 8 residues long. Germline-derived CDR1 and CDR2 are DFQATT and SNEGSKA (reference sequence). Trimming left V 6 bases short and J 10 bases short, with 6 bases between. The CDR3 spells CSALGAFF. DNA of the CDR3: TGCAGTGCACTCGGAGCTTTCTTT.

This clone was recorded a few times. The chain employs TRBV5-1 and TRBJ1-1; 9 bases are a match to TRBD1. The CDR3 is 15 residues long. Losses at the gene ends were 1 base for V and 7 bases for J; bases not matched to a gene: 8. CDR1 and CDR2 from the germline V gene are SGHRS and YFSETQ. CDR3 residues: CASSLLDWTGDEAFF. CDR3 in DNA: TGCGCCAGCAGCTTGTTGGACTGGACAGGGGATGAAGCTTTCTTT.

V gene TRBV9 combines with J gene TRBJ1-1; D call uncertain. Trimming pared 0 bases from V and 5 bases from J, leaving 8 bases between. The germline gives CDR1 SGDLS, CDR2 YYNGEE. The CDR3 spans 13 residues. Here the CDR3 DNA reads TGTGCCAGCAGCGTAGCGGGAGAGACTGAAGCTTTCTTT. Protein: CASSVAGETEAFF. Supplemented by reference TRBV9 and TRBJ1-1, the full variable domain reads DSGVTQTPKHLITATGQRVTLRCSPRSGDLSVYWYQQSLDQGLQFLIQYYNGEERAKGNILERFSAQQFPDLHSELNLSSLELGDSALYFCASSVAGETEAFFGQGTRLTVV.

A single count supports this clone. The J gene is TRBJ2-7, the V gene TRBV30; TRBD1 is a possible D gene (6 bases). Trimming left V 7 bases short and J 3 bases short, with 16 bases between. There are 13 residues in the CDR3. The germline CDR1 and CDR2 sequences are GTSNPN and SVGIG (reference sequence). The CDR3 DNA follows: TGTGCCTCGTTGGACAGATCCAACTACGAGCAGTACTTC. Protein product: CASLDRSNYEQYF.

The CDR3 DNA reads as TGCAGCGTCCCCGGGACATCGGACGAGCAGTACTTC. Protein: CSVPGTSDEQYF. The V and J genes are TRBV29-1 and TRBJ2-7, with D maybe TRBD1 (6 bases). From germline, CDR1 is SQVTM and CDR2 ANQGSEA. The CDR3 has 12 residues. The germline V and J ends were trimmed by 6 bases and 5 bases, with 14 bases remaining between them.

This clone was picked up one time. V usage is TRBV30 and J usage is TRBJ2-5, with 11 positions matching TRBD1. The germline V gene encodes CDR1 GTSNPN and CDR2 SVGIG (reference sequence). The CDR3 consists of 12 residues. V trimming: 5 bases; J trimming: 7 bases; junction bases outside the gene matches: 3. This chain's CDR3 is CAWRTGGGTQYF. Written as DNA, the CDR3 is TGTGCCTGGCGGACAGGGGGCGGGACCCAGTACTTC.

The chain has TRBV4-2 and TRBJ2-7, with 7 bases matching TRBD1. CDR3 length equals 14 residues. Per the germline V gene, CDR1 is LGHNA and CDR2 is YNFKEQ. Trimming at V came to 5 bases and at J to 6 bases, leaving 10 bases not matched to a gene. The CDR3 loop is CASSKGAQAGEQYF. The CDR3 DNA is TGTGCCAGCAGCAAGGGGGCACAGGCCGGCGAGCAGTACTTC.

The CDR3 sequence is CSVTRGHEQYF. Written as DNA, the CDR3 is TGCAGCGTTACCAGGGGCCACGAGCAGTACTTC. The genes are TRBV29-1 and TRBJ2-7; a weak D match, TRBD1 (6 bases). The germline V gene has CDR1 SQVTM and CDR2 ANQGSEA. V was shortened by 5 bases and J by 5 bases, with 10 bases between the two germline ends. The CDR3 runs 11 residues.

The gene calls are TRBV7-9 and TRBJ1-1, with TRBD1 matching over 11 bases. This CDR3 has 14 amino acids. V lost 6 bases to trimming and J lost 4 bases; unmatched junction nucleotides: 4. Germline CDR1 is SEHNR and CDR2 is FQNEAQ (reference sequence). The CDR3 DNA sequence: TGTGCCAGCAGTTGGACAGGGGGCGCCACTGAAGCTTTCTTT. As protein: CASSWTGGATEAFF.

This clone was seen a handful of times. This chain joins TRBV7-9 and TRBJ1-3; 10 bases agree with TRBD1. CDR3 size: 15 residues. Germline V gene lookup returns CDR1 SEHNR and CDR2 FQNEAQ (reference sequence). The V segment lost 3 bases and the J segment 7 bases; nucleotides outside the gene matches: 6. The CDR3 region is CASSFGQGEGNTIYF. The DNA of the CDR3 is TGTGCCAGCAGCTTCGGACAGGGGGAAGGGAACACCATATATTTT.

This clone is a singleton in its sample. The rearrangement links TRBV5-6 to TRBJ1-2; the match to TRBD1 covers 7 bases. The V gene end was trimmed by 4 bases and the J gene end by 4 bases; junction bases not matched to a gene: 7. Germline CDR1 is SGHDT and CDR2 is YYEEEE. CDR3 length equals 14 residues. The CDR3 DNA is TGTGCCAGCAGCGTGACAGGGTTTGTCTATGGCTACACCTTC. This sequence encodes CASSVTGFVYGYTF.

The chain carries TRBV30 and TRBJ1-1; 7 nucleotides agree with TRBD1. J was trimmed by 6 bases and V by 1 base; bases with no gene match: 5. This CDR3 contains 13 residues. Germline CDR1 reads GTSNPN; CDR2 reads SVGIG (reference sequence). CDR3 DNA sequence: TGTGCCTGGAGTGGGGACAGTGAATCTGAAGCTTTCTTT. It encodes CAWSGDSESEAFF. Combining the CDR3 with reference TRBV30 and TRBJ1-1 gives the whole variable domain SQTIHQWPATLVQPVGSPLSLECTVEGTSNPNLYWYRQAAGRGLQLLFYSVGIGQISSEVPQNLSASRPQDRQFILSSKKLLLSDSGFYLCAWSGDSESEAFFGQGTRLTVV.

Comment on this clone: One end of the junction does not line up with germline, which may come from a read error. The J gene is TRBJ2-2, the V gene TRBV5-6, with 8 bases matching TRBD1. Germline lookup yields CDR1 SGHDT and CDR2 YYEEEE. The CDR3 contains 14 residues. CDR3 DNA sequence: TGTGCCAGCCGCTTCGGGACAGGCATCGGGGAGCTGTTTTTT. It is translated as CASRFGTGIGELFF.

The CDR3 loop reads CASSYGQGDNEQFF. DNA for the CDR3: TGTGCCAGCAGTTACGGACAGGGGGACAATGAGCAGTTCTTC. This chain connects TRBV6-5 to TRBJ2-1, with TRBD1 matching 10 bases. In germline, CDR1 is MNHEY, CDR2 SVGAGI. The CDR3 sequence is 14 residues long. Germline trimming cut 2 bases from V and 5 bases from J; bases unmatched to any gene: 0.

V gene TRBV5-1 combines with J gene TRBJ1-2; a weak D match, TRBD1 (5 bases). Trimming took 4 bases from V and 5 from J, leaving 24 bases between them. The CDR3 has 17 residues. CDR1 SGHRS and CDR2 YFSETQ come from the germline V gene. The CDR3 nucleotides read TGCGCCAGCAGCCCGGCGGACCAGGGACCCATTGGTTATGGCTACACCTTC. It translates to CASSPADQGPIGYGYTF. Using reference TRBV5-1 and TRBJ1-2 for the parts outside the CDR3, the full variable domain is KAGVTQTPRYLIKTRGQQVTLSCSPISGHRSVSWYQQTPGQGLQFLFEYFSETQRNKGNFPGRFSGRQFSNSRSEMNVSTLELGDSALYLCASSPADQGPIGYGYTFGSGTRLTVV.

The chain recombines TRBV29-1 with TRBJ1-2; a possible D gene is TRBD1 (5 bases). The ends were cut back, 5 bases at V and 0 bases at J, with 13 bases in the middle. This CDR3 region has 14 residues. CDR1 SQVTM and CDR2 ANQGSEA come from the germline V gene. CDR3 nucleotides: TGCAGCGTTCCTCAGGGCGAGGCTAACTATGGCTACACCTTC. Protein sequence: CSVPQGEANYGYTF.

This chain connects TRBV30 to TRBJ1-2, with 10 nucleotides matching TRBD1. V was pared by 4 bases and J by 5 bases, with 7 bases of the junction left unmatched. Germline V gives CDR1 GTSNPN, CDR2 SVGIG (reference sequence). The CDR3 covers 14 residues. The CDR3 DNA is TGTGCCTGGATGATCCCGGGACAGGGGTATGGCTACACCTTC. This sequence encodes CAWMIPGQGYGYTF.

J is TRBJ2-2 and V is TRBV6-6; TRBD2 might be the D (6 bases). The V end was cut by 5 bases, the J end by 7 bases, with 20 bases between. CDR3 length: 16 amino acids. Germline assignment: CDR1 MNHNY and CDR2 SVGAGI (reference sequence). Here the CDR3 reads CASSAHSGSLYGELFF. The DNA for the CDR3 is TGTGCCAGCAGTGCTCATAGCGGTTCCCTATACGGGGAGCTGTTTTTT.

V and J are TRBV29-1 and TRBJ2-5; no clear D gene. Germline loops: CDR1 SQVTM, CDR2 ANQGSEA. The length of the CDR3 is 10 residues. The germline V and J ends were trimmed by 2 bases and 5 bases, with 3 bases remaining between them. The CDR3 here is CSVESETQYF. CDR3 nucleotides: TGCAGCGTTGAATCGGAGACCCAGTACTTC. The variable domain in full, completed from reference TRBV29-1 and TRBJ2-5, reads SAVISQKPSRDICQRGTSLTIQCQVDSQVTMMFWYRQQPGQSLTLIATANQGSEATYESGFVIDKFPISRPNLTFSTLTVSNMSPEDSSIYLCSVESETQYFGPGTRLLVL.

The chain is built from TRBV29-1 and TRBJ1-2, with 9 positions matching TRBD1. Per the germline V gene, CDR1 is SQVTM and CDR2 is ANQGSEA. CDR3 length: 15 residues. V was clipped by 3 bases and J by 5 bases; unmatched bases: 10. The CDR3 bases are TGCAGCGTTGATCCGGGACAGGGATCGTATTATGGCTACACCTTC. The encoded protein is CSVDPGQGSYYGYTF.

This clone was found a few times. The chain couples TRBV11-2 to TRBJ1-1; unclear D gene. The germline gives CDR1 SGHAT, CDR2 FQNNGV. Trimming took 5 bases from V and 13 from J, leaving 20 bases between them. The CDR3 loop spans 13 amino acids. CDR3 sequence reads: CASSTGPRWVDFF. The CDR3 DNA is TGTGCCAGCAGCACCGGACCCCGCTGGGTCGATTTCTTT. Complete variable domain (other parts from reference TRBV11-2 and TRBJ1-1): EAGVAQSPRYKIIEKRQSVAFWCNPISGHATLYWYQQILGQGPKLLIQFQNNGVVDDSQLPKDRFSAERLKGVDSTLKIQPAKLEDSAVYLCASSTGPRWVDFFGQGTRLTVV.

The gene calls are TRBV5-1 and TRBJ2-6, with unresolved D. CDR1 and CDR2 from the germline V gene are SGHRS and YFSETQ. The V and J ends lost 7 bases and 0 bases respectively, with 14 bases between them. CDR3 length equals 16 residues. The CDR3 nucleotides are TGCGCCAGCTCTGCCCAGGTCCTCTCTGGGGCCAACGTCCTGACTTTC. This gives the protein CASSAQVLSGANVLTF.

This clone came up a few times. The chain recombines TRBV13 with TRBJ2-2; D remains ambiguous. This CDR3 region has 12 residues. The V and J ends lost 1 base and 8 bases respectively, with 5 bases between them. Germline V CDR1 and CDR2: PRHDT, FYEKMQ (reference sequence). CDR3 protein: CASSLVSGELFF. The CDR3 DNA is TGTGCCAGCAGCTTAGTGTCTGGGGAGCTGTTTTTT.